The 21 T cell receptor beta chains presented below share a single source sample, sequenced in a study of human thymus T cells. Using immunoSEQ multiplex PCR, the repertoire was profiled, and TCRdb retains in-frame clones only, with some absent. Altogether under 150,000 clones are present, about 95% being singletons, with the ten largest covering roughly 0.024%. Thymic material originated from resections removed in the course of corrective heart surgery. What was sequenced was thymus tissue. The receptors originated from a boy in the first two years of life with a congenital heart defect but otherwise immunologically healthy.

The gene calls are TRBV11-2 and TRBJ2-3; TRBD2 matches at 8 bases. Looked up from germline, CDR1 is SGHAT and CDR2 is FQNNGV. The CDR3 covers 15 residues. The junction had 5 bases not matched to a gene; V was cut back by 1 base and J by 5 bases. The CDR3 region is CASSLAGGSEDTQYF. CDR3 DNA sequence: TGTGCCAGCAGCTTAGCGGGGGGGTCGGAAGATACGCAGTATTTT.

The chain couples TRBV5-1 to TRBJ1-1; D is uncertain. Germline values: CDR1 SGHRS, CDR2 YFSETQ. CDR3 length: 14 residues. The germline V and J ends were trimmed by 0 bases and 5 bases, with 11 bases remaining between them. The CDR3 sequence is CASSLDFRGTEAFF. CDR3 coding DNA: TGCGCCAGCAGCTTGGACTTTCGGGGAACTGAAGCTTTCTTT.

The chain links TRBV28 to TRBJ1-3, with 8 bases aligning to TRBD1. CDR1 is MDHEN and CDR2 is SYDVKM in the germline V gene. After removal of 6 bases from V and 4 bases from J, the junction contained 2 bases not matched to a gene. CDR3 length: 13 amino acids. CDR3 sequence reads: CASSWTGGNTIYF. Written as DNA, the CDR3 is TGTGCCAGCAGCTGGACAGGGGGAAACACCATATATTTT.

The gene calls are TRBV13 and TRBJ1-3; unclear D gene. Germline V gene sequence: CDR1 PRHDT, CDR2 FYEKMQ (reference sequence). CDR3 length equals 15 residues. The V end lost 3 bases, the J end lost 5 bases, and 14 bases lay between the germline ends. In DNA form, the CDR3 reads TGTGCCAGCAGCTTTAAGGGAGGTATCAGAAACACCATATATTTT. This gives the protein CASSFKGGIRNTIYF.

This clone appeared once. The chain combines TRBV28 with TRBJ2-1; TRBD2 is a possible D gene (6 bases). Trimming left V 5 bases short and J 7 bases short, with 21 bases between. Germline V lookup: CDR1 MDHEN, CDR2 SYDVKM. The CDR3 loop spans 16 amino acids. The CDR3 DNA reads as TGTGCCAGCAGTCGGCTGTCGGGCTACCGGGGGAATGAGCAGTTCTTC. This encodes CASSRLSGYRGNEQFF. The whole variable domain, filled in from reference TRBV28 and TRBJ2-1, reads DVKVTQSSRYLVKRTGEKVFLECVQDMDHENMFWYRQDPGLGLRLIYFSYDVKMKEKGDIPEGYSVSREKKERFSLILESASTNQTSMYLCASSRLSGYRGNEQFFGPGTRLTVL.

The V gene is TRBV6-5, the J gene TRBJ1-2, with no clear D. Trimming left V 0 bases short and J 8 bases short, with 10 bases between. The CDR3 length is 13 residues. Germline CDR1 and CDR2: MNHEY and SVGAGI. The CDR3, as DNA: TGTGCCAGCAGTTACTCTATGAATGGAGGCTACACCTTC. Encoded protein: CASSYSMNGGYTF.

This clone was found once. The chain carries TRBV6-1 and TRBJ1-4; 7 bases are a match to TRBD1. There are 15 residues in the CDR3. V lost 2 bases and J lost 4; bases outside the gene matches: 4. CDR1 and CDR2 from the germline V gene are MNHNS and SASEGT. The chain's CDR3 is CASSESQGVNEKLFF. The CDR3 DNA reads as TGTGCCAGCAGTGAAAGCCAGGGGGTTAATGAAAAACTGTTTTTT.

The CDR3 coding sequence is TGCGCCAGCAGCTCCCGGACAGGGGGCCCCTACGAGCAGTACTTC. Amino acid sequence: CASSSRTGGPYEQYF. The chain carries TRBV5-1 and TRBJ2-7, with 11 bases fitting TRBD1. Germline V gene lookup returns CDR1 SGHRS and CDR2 YFSETQ. This CDR3 is built from 15 residues. V shed 3 bases, J shed 2 bases, and the junction held 4 bases outside the gene matches.

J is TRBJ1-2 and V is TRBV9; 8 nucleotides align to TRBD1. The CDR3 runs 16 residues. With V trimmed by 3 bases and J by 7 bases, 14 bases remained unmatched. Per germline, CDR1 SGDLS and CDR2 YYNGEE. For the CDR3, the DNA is TGTGCCAGCAGCGAGTGGGGAAAGGACAGGGTATCTGGCTACACCTTC. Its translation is CASSEWGKDRVSGYTF.

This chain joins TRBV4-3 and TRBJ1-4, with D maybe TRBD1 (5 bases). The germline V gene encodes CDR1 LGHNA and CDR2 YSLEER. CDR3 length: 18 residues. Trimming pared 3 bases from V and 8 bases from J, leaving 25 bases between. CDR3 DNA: TGCGCCAGCAGCCAGATTCTAGGTGGGGGTTCCGTGGGGGAAAAACTGTTTTTT. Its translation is CASSQILGGGSVGEKLFF.

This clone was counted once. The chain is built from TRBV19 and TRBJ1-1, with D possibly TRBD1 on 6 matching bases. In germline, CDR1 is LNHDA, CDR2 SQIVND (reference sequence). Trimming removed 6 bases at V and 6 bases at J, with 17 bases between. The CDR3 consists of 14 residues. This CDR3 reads CASSPYREGSEAFF. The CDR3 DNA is TGTGCCAGTAGCCCATACAGGGAAGGGTCTGAAGCTTTCTTT.

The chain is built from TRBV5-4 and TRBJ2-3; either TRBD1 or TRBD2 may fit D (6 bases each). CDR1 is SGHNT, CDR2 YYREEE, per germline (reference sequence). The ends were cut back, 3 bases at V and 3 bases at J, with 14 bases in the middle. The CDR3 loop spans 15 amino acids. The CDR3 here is CASSWGADLTDTQYF. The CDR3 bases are TGTGCCAGCAGCTGGGGGGCCGATCTTACAGATACGCAGTATTTT.

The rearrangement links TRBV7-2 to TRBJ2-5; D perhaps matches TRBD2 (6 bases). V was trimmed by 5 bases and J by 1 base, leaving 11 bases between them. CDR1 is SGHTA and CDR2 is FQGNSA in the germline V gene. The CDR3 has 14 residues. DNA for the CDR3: TGTGCCAGCAGCAAATGGGACTCCCAAGAGACCCAGTACTTC. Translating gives CASSKWDSQETQYF.

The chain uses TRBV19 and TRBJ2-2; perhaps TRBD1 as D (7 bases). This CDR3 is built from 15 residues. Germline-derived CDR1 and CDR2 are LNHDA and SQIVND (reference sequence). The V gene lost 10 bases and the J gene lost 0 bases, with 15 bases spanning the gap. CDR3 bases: TGTGCCATCCCCAGGGGGGCCACGAACACCGGGGAGCTGTTTTTT. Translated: CAIPRGATNTGELFF. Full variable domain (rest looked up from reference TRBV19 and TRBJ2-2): DGGITQSPKYLFRKEGQNVTLSCEQNLNHDAMYWYRQDPGQGLRLIYYSQIVNDFQKGDIAEGYSVSREKKESFPLTVTSAQKNPTAFYLCAIPRGATNTGELFFGEGSRLTVL.

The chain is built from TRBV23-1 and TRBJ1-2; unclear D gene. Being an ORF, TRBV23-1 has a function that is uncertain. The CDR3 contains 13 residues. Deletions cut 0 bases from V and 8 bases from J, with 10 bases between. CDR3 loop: CASSQSWREGYTF. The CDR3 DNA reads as TGCGCCAGCAGTCAATCGTGGCGGGAAGGCTACACCTTC.

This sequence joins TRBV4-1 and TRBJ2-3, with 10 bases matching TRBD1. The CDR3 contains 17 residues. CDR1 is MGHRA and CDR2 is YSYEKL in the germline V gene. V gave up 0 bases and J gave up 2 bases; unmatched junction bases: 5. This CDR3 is CASSQDKDRGPTDTQYF. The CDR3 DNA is TGCGCCAGCAGCCAAGATAAAGACAGGGGGCCCACAGATACGCAGTATTTT.

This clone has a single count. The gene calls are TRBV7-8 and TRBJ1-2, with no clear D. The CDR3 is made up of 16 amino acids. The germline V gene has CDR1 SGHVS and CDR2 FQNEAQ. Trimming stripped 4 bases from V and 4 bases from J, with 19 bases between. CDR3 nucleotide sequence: TGTGCCAGCAGCTCTCGGCGGCGTCCAGGCGGCTATGGCTACACCTTC. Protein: CASSSRRRPGGYGYTF.

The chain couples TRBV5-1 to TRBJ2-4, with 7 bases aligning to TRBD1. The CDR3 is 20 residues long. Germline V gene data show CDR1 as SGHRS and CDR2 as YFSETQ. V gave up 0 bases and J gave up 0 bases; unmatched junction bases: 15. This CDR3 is CASSLEGATEYPLAKNIQYF. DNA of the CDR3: TGCGCCAGCAGCTTGGAGGGGGCCACCGAATACCCTCTAGCCAAAAACATTCAGTACTTC.

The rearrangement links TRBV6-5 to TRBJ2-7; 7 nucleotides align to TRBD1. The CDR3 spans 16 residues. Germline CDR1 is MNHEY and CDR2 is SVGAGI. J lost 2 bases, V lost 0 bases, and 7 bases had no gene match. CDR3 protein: CASSYSETGLPYEQYF. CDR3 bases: TGTGCCAGCAGTTACTCCGAGACAGGGCTTCCCTACGAGCAGTACTTC.

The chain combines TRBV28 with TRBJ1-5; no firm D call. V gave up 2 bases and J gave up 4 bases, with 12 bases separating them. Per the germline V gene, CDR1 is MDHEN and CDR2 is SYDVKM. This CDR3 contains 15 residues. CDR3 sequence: CASSLRRLGNQPQHF. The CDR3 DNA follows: TGTGCCAGCAGTTTAAGGCGACTGGGGAATCAGCCCCAGCATTTT.

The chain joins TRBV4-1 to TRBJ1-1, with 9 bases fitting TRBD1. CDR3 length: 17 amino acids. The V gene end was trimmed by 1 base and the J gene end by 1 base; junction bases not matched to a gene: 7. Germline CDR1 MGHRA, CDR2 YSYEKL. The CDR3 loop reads CASSQAPTGGSNTEAFF. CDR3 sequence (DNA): TGCGCCAGCAGCCAAGCTCCGACAGGGGGGTCGAACACTGAAGCTTTCTTT.